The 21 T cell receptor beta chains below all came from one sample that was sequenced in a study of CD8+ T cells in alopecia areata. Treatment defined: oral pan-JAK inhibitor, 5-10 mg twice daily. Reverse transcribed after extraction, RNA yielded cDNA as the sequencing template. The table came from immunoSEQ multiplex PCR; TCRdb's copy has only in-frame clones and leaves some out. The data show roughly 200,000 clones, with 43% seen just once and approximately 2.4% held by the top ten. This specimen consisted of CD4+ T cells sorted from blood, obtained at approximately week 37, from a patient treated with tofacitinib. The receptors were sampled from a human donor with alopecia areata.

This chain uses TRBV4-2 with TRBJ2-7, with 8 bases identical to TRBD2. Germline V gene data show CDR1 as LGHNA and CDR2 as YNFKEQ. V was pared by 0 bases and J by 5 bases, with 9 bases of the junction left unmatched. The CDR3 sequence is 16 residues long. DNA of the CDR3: TGTGCCAGCAGCCAAGATCCCAGCGGGAGAAGGAACGAGCAGTACTTC. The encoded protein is CASSQDPSGRRNEQYF.

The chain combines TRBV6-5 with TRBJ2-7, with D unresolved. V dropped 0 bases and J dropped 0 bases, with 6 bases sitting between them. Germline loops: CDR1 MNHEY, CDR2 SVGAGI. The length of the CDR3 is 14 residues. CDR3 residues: CASSYSKSSYEQYF. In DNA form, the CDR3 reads TGTGCCAGCAGTTACTCGAAGAGCTCCTACGAGCAGTACTTC.

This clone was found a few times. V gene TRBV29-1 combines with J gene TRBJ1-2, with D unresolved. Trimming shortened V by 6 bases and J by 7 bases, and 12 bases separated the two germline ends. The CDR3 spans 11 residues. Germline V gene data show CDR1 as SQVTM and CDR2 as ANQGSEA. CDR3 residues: CSVDGVRGYTF. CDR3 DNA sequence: TGCAGCGTGGACGGGGTACGTGGCTACACCTTC.

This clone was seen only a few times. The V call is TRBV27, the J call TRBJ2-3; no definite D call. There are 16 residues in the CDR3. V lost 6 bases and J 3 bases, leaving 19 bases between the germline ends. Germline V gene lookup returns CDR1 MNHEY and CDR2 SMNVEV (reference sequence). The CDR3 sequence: CASRAPGLGRTDTQYF. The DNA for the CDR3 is TGTGCCAGCAGAGCACCCGGTTTAGGGCGGACAGATACGCAGTATTTT.

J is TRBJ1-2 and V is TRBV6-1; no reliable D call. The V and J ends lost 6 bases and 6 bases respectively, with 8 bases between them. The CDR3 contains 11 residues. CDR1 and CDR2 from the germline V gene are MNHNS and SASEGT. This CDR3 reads CASSYMDGYTF. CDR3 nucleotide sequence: TGTGCCAGCAGCTACATGGATGGCTACACCTTC.

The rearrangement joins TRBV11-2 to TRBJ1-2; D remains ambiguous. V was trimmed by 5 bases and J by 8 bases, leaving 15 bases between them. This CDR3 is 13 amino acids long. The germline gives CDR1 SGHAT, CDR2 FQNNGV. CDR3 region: CASSPSRGYGYTF. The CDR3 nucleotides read TGTGCCAGCAGCCCATCTCGTGGGTACGGCTACACCTTC.

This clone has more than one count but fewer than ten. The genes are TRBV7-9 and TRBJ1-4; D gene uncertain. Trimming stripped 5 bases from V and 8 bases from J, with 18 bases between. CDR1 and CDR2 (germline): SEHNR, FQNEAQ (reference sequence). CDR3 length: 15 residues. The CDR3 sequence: CASSAEQLLIEKLFF. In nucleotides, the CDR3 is TGTGCCAGCAGCGCCGAACAACTACTGATAGAAAAACTGTTTTTT.

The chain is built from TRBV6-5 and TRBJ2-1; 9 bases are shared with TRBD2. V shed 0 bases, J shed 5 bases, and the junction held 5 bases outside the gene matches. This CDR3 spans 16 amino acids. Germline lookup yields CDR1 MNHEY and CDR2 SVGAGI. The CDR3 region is CASSYSAGGFHNEQFF. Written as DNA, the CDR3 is TGTGCCAGCAGTTACTCTGCGGGAGGGTTTCACAATGAGCAGTTCTTC.

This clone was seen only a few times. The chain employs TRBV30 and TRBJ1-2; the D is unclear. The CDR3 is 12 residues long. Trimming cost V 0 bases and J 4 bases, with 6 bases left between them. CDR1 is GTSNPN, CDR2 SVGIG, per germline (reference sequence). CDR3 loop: CAWSVWPYGYTF. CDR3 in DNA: TGTGCCTGGAGTGTGTGGCCCTATGGCTACACCTTC.

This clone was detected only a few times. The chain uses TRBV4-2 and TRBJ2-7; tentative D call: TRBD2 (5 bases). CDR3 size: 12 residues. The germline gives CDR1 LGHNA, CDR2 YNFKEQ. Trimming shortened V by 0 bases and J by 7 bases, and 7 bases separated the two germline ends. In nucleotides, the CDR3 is TGTGCCAGCAGCCAAGACCGGAGGGAGCAGTACTTC. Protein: CASSQDRREQYF.

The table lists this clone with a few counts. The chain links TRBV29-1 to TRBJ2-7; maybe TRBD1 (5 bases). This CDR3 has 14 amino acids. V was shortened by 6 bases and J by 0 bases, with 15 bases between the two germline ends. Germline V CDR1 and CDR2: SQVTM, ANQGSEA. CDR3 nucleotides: TGCAGCGTGGCCTTTGGGGCCAGCTCCTACGAGCAGTACTTC. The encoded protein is CSVAFGASSYEQYF.

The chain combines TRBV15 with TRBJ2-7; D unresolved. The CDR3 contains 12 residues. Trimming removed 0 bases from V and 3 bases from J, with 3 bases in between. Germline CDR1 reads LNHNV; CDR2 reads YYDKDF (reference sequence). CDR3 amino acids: CATSRDRYEQYF. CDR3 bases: TGTGCCACCAGCAGAGATCGCTACGAGCAGTACTTC.

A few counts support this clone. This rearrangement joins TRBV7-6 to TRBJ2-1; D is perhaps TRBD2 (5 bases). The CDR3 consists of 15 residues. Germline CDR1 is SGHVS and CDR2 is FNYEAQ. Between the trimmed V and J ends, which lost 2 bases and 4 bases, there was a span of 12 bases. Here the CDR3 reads CASSLLEGLYNEQFF. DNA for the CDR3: TGTGCCAGCAGCTTACTAGAGGGCCTATACAATGAGCAGTTCTTC.

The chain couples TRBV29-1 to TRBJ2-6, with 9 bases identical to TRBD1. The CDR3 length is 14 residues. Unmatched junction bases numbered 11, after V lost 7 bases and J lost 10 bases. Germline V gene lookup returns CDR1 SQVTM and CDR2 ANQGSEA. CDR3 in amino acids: CSAEAGTGLNVLTF. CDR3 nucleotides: TGCAGCGCCGAAGCCGGGACAGGGTTGAACGTCCTGACTTTC.

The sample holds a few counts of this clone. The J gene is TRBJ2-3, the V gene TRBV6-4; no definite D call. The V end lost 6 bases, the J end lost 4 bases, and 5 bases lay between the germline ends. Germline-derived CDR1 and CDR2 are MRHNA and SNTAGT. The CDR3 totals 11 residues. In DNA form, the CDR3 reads TGTGCCAGCAGCTCAGCAGATACGCAGTATTTT. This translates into CASSSADTQYF.

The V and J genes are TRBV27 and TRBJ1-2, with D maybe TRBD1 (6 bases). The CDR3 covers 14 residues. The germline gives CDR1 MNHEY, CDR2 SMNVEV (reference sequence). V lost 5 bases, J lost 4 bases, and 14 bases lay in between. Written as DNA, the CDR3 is TGTGCCAGCAGTCCGCGACAGGCCATCTATGGCTACACCTTC. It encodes CASSPRQAIYGYTF.

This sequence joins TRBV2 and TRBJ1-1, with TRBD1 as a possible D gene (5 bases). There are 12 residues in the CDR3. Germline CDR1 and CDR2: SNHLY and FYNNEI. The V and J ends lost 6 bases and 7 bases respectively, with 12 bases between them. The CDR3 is CASRVTDHEAFF. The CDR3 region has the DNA TGTGCCAGCAGAGTGACAGATCATGAAGCTTTCTTT.

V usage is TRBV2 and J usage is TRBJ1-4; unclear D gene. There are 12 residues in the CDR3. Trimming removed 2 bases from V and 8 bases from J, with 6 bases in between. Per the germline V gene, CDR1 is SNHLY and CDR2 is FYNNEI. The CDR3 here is CASSEPSEKLFF. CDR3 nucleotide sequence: TGTGCCAGCAGTGAACCTTCCGAAAAACTGTTTTTT.

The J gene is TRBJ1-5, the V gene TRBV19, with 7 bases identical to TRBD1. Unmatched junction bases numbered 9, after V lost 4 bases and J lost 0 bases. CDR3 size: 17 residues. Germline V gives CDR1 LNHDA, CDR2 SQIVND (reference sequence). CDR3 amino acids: CASSTYGTVDSNQPQHF. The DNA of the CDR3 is TGTGCCAGTAGTACATACGGGACAGTGGATAGCAATCAGCCCCAGCATTTT.

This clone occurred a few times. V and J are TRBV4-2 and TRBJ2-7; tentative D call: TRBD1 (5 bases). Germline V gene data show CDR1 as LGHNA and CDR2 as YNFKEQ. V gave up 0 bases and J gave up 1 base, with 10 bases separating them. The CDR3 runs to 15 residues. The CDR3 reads CASSQDKAGSYEQYF. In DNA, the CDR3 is TGTGCCAGCAGCCAAGACAAGGCAGGGTCCTACGAGCAGTACTTC.

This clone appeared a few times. CDR3 DNA sequence: TGCGCCAGCAGCCAAGATCCCCAGGCTAGCGGGAGAGAAACAGATACGCAGTATTTT. Residues: CASSQDPQASGRETDTQYF. The rearrangement uses TRBV4-1 and TRBJ2-3, with 10 bases fitting TRBD2. V was clipped by 0 bases and J by 3 bases; unmatched bases: 12. The CDR3 sequence is 19 residues long. In germline, CDR1 is MGHRA, CDR2 YSYEKL.